The clone carrying this T cell receptor (beta chain) was detected only a few times. Its antigen is as yet unknown. The data stem from a study of T-cell memory formation after mild COVID-19. As for the study in general: Across donors, TCR clusters were largely donor specific.

The V end lost 3 bases, the J end lost 0 bases, and 12 bases lay between the germline ends. The CDR3 loop spans 15 amino acids. Study results and limitations: Contracting clones localized mainly to CM and EM when CD4+ and mainly to EMRA when CD8+. Whether day 37 second-wave clones are SARS-CoV-2-specific was not confirmed.

Each CDR3 protein gets one entry after TCRdb re-called the 5' RACE reads with MiXCR. This table has roughly 410,000 distinct CDR3 sequences, 20% to 30% appearing once. This receptor was obtained from an adult woman who had mild COVID-19 (a few samples of this study predate the infection). Cell type and time point are not known. The chain carries TRBV12-3 or TRBV12-4 and TRBJ2-7; D assignment may be TRBD1 or TRBD2 (5 bases each). Sequencing input: PBMCs or a T cell subset sorted from them (not recorded which). The CDR3 region is CASSFWGTSSYEQYF. The CDR3 coding sequence is TGTGCCAGCAGTTTTTGGGGGACGAGCTCCTACGAGCAGTACTTC.